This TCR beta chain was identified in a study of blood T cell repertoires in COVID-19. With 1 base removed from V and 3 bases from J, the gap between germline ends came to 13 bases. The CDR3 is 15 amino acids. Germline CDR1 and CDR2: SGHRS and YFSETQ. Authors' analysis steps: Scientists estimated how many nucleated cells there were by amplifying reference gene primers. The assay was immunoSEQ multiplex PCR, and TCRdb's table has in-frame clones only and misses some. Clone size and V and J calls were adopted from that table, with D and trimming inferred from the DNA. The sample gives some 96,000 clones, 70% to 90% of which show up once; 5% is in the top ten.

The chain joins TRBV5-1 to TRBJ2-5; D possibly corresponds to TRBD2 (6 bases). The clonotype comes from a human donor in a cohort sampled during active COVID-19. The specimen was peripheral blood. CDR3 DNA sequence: TGCGCCAGCAGCTTGCGACGGCAGCGGGAAGAGACCCAGTACTTC. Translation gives CASSLRRQREETQYF.